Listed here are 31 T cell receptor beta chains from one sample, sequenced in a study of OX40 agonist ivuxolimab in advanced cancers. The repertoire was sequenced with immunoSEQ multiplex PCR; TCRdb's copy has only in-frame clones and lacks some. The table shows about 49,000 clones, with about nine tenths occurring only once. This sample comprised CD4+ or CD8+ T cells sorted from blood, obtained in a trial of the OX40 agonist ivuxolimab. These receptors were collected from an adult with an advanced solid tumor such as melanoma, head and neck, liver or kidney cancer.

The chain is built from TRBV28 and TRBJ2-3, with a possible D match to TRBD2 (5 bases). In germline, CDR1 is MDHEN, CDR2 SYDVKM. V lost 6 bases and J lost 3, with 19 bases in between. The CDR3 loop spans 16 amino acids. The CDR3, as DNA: TGTGCCAGCAGCTCCGGACGGAAAGTAGCGACAGATACGCAGTATTTT. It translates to CASSSGRKVATDTQYF.

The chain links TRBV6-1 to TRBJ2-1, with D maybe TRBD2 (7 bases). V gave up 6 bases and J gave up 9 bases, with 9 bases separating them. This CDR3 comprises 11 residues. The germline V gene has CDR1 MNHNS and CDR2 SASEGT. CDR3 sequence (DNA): TGTGCCAGCAGGGGGGGGCCTGAGCAGTTCTTC. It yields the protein CASRGGPEQFF.

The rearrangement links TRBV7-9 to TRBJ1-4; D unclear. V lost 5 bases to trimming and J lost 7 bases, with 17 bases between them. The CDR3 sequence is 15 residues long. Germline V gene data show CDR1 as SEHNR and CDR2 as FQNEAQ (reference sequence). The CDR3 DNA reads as TGTGCCAGCAGCCTCTTATCTGCGATAGGTGAAAAACTGTTTTTT. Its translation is CASSLLSAIGEKLFF.

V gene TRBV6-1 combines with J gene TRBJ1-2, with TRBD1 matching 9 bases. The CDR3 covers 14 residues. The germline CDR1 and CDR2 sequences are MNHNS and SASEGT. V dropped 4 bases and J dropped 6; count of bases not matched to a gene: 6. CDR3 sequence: CASSVTGGANGYTF. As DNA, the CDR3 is TGTGCCAGCAGTGTTACAGGGGGCGCGAATGGCTACACCTTC.

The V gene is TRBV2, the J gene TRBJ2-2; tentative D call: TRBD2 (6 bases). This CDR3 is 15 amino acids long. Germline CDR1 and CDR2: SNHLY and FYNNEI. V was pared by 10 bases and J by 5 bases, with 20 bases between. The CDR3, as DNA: TGTGCCACCACCGTCCTGGGGGGAGATACCGGGGAGCTGTTTTTT. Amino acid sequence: CATTVLGGDTGELFF.

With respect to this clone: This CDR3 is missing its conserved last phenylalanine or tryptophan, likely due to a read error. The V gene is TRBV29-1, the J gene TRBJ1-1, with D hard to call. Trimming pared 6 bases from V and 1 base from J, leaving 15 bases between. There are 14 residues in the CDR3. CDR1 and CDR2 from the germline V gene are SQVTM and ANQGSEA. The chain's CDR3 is CSVLFPTKNTEAFL. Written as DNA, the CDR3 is TGCAGCGTCCTCTTTCCTACCAAGAACACTGAAGCTTTCCTT.

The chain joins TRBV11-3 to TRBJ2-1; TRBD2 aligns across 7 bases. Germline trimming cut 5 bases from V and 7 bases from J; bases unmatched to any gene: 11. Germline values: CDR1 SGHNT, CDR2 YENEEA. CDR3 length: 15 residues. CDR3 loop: CASSHLRGSQNEQFF. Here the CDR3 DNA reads TGTGCCAGCAGCCATTTACGCGGGAGTCAGAATGAGCAGTTCTTC.

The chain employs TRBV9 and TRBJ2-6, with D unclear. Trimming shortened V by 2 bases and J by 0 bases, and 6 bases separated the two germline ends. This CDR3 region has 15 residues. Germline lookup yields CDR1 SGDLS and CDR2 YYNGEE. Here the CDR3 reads CASSVGFSGANVLTF. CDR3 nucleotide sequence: TGTGCCAGCAGCGTTGGGTTCTCTGGGGCCAACGTCCTGACTTTC.

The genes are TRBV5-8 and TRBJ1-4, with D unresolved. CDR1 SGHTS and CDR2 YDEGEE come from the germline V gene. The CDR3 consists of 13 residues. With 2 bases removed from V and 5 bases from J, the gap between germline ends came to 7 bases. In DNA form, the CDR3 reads TGTGCCAGCAGCTTAGTCAGAAATGAAAAACTGTTTTTT. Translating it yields CASSLVRNEKLFF.

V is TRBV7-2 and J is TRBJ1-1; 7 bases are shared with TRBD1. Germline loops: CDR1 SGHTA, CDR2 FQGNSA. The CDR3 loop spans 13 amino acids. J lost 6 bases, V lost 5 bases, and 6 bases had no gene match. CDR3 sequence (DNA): TGTGCCAGCAGCCCCCGACAGGGCGCTGAAGCTTTCTTT. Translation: CASSPRQGAEAFF. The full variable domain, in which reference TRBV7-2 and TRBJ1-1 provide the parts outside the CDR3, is GAGVSQSPSNKVTEKGKDVELRCDPISGHTALYWYRQSLGQGLEFLIYFQGNSAPDKSGLPSDRFSAERTGGSVSTLTIQRTQQEDSAVYLCASSPRQGAEAFFGQGTRLTVV.

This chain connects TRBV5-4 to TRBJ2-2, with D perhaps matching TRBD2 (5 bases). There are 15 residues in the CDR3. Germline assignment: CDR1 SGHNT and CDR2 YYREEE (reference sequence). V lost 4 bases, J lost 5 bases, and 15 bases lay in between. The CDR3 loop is CASSGGLKTTGELFF. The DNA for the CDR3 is TGTGCCAGCAGCGGCGGACTCAAGACGACCGGGGAGCTGTTTTTT. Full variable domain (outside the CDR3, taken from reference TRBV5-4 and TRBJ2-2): ETGVTQSPTHLIKTRGQQVTLRCSSQSGHNTVSWYQQALGQGPQFIFQYYREEENGRGNFPPRFSGLQFPNYSSELNVNALELDDSALYLCASSGGLKTTGELFFGEGSRLTVL.

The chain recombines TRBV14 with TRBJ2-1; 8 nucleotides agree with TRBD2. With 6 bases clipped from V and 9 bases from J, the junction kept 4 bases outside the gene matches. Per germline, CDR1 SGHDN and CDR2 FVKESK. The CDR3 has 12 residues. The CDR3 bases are TGTGCCAGCAGAGGACTAGCCATTGAGCAGTTCTTC. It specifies CASRGLAIEQFF.

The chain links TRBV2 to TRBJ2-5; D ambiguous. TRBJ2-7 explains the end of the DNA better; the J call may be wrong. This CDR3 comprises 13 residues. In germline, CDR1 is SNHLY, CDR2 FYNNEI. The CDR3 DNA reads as TGTGCCAGCAGTGAGGGTGTGGTTAACGAGCAGTACTTC. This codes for CASSEGVVNEQYF.

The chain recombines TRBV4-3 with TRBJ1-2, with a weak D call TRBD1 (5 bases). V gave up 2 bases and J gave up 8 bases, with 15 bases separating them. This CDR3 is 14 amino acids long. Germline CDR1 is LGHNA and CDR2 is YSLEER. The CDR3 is CASSQLLRVGGYTF. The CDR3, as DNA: TGCGCCAGCAGCCAACTCCTCAGGGTTGGCGGCTACACCTTC.

Here the CDR3 reads CAGTGTGDEKLFF. The CDR3 coding sequence is TGTGCCGGAACCGGGACAGGGGATGAAAAACTGTTTTTT. The chain recombines TRBV12-1 with TRBJ1-4; the table assigns TRBD1, which was not confirmed against the DNA. TRBV12-1 is marked as a pseudogene. The length of the CDR3 is 13 residues.

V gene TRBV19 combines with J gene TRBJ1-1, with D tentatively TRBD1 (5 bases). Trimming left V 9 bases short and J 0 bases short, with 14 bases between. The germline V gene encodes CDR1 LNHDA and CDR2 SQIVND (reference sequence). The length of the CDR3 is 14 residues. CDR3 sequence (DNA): TGTGCCAGCCGGTACAAGGGGTTGAACACTGAAGCTTTCTTT. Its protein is CASRYKGLNTEAFF.

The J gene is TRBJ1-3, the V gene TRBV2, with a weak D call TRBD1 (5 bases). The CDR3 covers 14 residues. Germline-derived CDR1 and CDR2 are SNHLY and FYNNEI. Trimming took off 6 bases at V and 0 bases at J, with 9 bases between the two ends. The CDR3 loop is CASRGGNSGNTIYF. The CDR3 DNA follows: TGTGCCAGCAGGGGGGGGAACTCTGGAAACACCATATATTTT.

The DNA for the CDR3 is TGCGCCAGCAGTCTTAGCAAGGAGACCCAGTACTTC. It encodes CASSLSKETQYF. The chain combines TRBV10-2 with TRBJ2-5; unclear D gene. The ends were cut back, 5 bases at V and 5 bases at J, with 9 bases in the middle. This CDR3 has 12 residues. Germline V gene sequence: CDR1 WSHSY, CDR2 SAAADI.

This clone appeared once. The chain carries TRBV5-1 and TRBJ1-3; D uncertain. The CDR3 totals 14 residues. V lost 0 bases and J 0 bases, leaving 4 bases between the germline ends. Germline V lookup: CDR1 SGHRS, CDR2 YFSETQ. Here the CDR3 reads CASSLGFSGNTIYF. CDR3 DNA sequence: TGCGCCAGCAGCTTGGGATTCTCTGGAAACACCATATATTTT.

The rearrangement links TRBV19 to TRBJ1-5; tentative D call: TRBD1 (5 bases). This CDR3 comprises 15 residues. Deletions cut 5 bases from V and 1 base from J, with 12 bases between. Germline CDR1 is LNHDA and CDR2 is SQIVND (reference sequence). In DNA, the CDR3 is TGTGCCAGTAGTGTGGGCGGGGGAAGCAATCAGCCCCAGCATTTT. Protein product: CASSVGGGSNQPQHF.

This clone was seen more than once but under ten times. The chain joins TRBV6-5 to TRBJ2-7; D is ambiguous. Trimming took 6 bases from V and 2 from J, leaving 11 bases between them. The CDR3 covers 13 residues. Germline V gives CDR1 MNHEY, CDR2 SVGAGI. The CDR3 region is CASSNMAPYEQYF. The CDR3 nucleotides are TGTGCCAGCAGCAACATGGCCCCCTACGAGCAGTACTTC.

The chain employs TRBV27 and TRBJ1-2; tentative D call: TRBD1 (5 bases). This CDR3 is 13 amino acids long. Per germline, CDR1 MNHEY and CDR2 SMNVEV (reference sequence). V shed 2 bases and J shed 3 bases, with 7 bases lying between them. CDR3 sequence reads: CASSLGTDYGYTF. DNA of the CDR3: TGTGCCAGCAGTTTAGGGACGGACTATGGCTACACCTTC.

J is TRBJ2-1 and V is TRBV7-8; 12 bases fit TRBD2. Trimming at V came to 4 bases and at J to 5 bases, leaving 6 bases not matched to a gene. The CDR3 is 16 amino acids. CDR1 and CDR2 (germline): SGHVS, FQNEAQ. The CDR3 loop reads CASSSPTSGRNNEQFF. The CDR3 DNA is TGTGCCAGCAGCTCACCCACTAGCGGGAGGAACAATGAGCAGTTCTTC.

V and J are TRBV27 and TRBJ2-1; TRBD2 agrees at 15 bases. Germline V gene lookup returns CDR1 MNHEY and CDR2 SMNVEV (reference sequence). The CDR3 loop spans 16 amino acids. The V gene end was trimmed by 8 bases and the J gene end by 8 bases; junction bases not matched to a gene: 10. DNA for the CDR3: TGTGCCAGCCACTACTTCGGACTAGCGGGAGGGGATGAGCAGTTCTTC. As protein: CASHYFGLAGGDEQFF.

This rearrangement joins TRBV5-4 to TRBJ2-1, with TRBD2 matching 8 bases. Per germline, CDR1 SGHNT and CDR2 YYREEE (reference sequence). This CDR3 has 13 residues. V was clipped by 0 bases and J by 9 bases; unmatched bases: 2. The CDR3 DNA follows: TGTGCCAGCAGCTTGGGGACTAGCACTGAGCAGTTCTTC. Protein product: CASSLGTSTEQFF.

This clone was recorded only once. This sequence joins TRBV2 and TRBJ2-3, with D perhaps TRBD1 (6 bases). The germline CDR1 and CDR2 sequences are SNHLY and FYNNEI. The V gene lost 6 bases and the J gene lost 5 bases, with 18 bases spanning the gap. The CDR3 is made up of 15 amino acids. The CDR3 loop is CASSSRGASGDTQYF. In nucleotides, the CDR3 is TGTGCCAGCAGCTCCAGGGGAGCAAGTGGAGATACGCAGTATTTT. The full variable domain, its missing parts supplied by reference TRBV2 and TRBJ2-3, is EPEVTQTPSHQVTQMGQEVILRCVPISNHLYFYWYRQILGQKVEFLVSFYNNEISEKSEIFDDQFSVERPDGSNFTLKIRSTKLEDSAMYFCASSSRGASGDTQYFGPGTRLTVL.

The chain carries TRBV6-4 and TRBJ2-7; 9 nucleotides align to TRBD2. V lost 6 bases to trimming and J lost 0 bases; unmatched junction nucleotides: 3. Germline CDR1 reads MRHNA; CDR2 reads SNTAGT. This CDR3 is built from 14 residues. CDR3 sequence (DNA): TGTGCCAGCAGGTTACTAGCGGGCTCCTACGAGCAGTACTTC. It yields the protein CASRLLAGSYEQYF.

The CDR3 spells CAISSGSGADTQYF. CDR3 nucleotides: TGTGCCATATCTAGCGGGAGCGGGGCAGATACGCAGTATTTT. The genes are TRBV10-3 and TRBJ2-3, with TRBD2 matching over 10 bases. Germline loops: CDR1 ENHRY, CDR2 SYGVKD. J gave up 4 bases and V 9 bases, and 7 bases lay outside the gene matches. The CDR3 sequence is 14 residues long.

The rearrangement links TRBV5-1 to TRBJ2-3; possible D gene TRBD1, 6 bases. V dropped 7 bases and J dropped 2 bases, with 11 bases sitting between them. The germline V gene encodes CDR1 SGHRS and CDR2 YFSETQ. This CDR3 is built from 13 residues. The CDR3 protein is CASQTGDTDTQYF. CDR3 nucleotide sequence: TGCGCCAGCCAGACAGGAGACACAGATACGCAGTATTTT.

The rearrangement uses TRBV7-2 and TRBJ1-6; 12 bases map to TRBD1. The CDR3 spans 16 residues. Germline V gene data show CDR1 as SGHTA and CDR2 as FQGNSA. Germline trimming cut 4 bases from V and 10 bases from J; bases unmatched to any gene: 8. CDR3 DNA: TGTGCCAGCAGCTCCTTAGGGGACAGGGGGCGATCACCCCTCCACTTT. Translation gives CASSSLGDRGRSPLHF.

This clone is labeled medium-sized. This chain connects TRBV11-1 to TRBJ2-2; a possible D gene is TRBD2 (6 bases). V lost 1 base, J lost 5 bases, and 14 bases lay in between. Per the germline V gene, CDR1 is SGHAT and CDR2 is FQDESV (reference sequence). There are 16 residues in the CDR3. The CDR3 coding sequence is TGTGCCAGCAGCTTAGACGGGGGAGTATTTACCGGGGAGCTGTTTTTT. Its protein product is CASSLDGGVFTGELFF.